Listed below are T cell receptor beta chains from one sample, sequenced in a study of graft-versus-host responses after intestinal transplantation. The assay was immunoSEQ multiplex PCR, and TCRdb's table has in-frame clones only and misses some. Of more than 50,000 clones listed, around 90% are singletons. The sequencing used ileum tissue, collected 350 to 400 days after transplant. The receptors here all came from a human patient who received an intestinal transplant, so some T cells may come from the graft donor. The CDR3 runs from the conserved cysteine through the conserved F or W. A D gene is named only where the DNA matches it firmly. The size field is filled for only some rows; it gives once, few, many or a size class.

J: TRBJ2-1
size: NA
V: TRBV6-1
D: TRBD1
CDR3: CASSGRTGAGNEQFF
DNA: TGTGCCAGCAGTGGCAGGACAGGGGCGGGCAATGAGCAGTTCTTC

J: TRBJ1-2
size: NA
V: TRBV6-5
D: TRBD1
CDR3: CASSYPERDSFYGYTF
DNA: TGTGCCAGCAGTTACCCCGAACGGGACAGCTTCTATGGCTACACCTTC

J: TRBJ1-1
size: NA
V: TRBV29-1
D: NA
CDR3: CSFQWNTEAFF
DNA: TGCAGCTTTCAGTGGAACACTGAAGCTTTCTTT

J: TRBJ1-1
size: NA
V: TRBV10-3
D: TRBD1
CDR3: CAISHSGTGFFEAFF
DNA: TGTGCCATCAGCCATTCCGGGACAGGATTCTTCGAAGCTTTCTTT

J: TRBJ2-6
size: NA
V: TRBV21-1
D: NA
CDR3: CASSKGTGGAPGANVLTF
DNA: TGTGCCAGCAGCAAAGGGACAGGGGGCGCCCCTGGGGCCAACGTCCTGACTTTC

J: TRBJ1-1
size: NA
V: TRBV28
D: NA
CDR3: CASSLATAALNTEAFF
DNA: TGTGCCAGCAGTTTAGCTACAGCAGCCTTGAACACTGAAGCTTTCTTT

J: TRBJ2-7
size: NA
V: TRBV7-9
D: TRBD2
CDR3: CASSLLAGGPDSEQYF
DNA: TGTGCCAGCAGCTTACTCGCGGGAGGGCCTGATTCGGAGCAGTACTTC

J: TRBJ2-1
size: NA
V: TRBV7-3
D: TRBD2
CDR3: CASTKGGNNEQFF
DNA: TGTGCCAGCACCAAGGGAGGGAACAATGAGCAGTTCTTC

J: TRBJ1-6
size: NA
V: TRBV10-2
D: TRBD1
CDR3: CASSELEGQAYGGNSPLHF
DNA: TGCGCCAGCAGTGAGTTAGAGGGACAGGCTTACGGAGGTAATTCACCCCTCCACTTT

J: TRBJ2-7
size: NA
V: TRBV7-2
D: NA
CDR3: CASSLWRAPSYEQYF
DNA: TGTGCCAGCAGCTTATGGCGGGCCCCCTCCTACGAGCAGTACTTC

J: TRBJ2-1
size: NA
V: TRBV11-2
D: NA
CDR3: CASRQGPSYNEQFF
DNA: TGTGCCAGCAGGCAGGGGCCCTCCTACAATGAGCAGTTCTTC

J: TRBJ2-7
size: NA
V: TRBV13
D: NA
CDR3: CASSAPGSSTYEQYF
DNA: TGTGCCAGCAGCGCACCCGGGAGCTCGACGTACGAGCAGTACTTC

J: TRBJ1-1
size: NA
V: TRBV5-6
D: NA
CDR3: CASLQHLNTEAFF
DNA: TGTGCCAGCCTGCAGCATTTGAACACTGAAGCTTTCTTT

J: TRBJ2-7
size: NA
V: TRBV5-1
D: NA
CDR3: CASRLGGTYEQYF
DNA: TGCGCCAGCCGGTTGGGGGGCACCTACGAGCAGTACTTC

J: TRBJ1-4
size: few
V: TRBV2
D: TRBD1
CDR3: CASDRDRGNEKLFF
DNA: TGTGCCAGCGACCGGGACAGGGGGAATGAAAAACTGTTTTTT

J: TRBJ1-2
size: NA
V: TRBV28
D: NA
CDR3: CASSLGLGYTF
DNA: TGTGCCAGCAGTTTGGGGCTCGGCTACACCTTC

J: TRBJ2-3
size: NA
V: TRBV7-3
D: NA
CDR3: CASSPGGSTDTQYF
DNA: TGTGCCAGCAGCCCTGGCGGATCCACAGATACGCAGTATTTT

J: TRBJ1-1
size: NA
V: TRBV25-1
D: NA
CDR3: CASSEYILGLEAFF
DNA: TGTGCCAGCAGTGAATATATTTTAGGGCTTGAAGCTTTCTTT